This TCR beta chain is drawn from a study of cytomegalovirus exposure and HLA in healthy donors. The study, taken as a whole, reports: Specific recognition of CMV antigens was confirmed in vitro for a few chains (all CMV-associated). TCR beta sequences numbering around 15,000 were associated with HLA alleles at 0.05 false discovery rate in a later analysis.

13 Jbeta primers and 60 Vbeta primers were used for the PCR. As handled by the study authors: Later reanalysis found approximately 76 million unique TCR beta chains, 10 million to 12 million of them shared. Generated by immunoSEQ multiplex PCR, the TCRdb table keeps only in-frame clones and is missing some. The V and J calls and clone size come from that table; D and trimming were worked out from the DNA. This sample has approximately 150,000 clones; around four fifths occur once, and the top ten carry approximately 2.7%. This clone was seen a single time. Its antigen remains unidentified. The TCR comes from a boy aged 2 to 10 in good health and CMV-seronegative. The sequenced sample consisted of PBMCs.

The CDR3 nucleotides are TGTGCCAGCAGCTCAGAGGCCAGCTCCTACAATGAGCAGTTCTTC. This codes for CASSSEASSYNEQFF. The chain employs TRBV7-2 and TRBJ2-1, with no clear D. Germline V gives CDR1 SGHTA, CDR2 FQGNSA. CDR3 length equals 15 residues. The V end lost 4 bases, the J end lost 0 bases, and 10 bases lay between the germline ends.